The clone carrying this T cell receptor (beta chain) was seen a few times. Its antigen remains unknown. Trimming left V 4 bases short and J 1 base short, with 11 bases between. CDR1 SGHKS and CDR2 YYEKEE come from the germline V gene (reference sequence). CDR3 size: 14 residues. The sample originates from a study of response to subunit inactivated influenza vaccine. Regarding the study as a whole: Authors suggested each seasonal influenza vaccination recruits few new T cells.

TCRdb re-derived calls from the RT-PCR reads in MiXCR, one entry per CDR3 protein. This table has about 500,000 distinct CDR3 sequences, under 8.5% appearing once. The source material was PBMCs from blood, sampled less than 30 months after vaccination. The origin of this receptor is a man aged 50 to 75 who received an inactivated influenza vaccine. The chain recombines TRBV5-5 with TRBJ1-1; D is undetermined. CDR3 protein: CASSALSANTEAFF. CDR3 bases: TGTGCCAGCAGCGCCCTCTCCGCGAACACTGAAGCTTTCTTT.